Listed below are T cell receptor beta chains from one sample, sequenced in a study of T cells in Graves' hyperthyroidism and ophthalmopathy. TCRdb reprocessed the multiplex PCR reads via MiXCR and lists one record per CDR3 protein. The data hold some 400,000 distinct CDR3 sequences, with less than 15% observed a single time. The specimen sequenced was blood. These receptor sequences come from a young man with Graves' hyperthyroidism that later progressed to Graves' ophthalmopathy. The CDR3 runs from the conserved cysteine through the conserved F or W. A D gene is named only where the DNA matches it firmly. Only some rows state a clone size, as once, few, many or a class for expanded clones.

TRBV7-8	-	-	TRBJ1-2	TGTGCCAGCCCTCGCCTAGAATTTGGCTACACCTTC	CASPRLEFGYTF
TRBV20-1	many	-	TRBJ2-7	TGCAGTGCTAGGGACAGTTCCTACGAGCAGTACTTC	CSARDSSYEQYF
TRBV10-1	-	-	TRBJ1-3	TGCGCCAGCAGCACCGGTACTACCGGGACTTCGATATATTTT	CASSTGTTGTSIYF
TRBV7-9	-	-	TRBJ2-2	TGTGCCAGCAGCTATCCTCCCGGGGAGCTGTTTTTT	CASSYPPGELFF
TRBV4-1	-	-	TRBJ1-5	TGCGCCAGCAGCCAAGAGGAGTATAGCAATCAGCCCCAGCATTTT	CASSQEEYSNQPQHF
TRBV11-2	many	-	TRBJ1-6	TGTGCCAGCAGCTTAAAGGGGGTGAAACGATTAGCTAATTCACCCCTCCACTTT	CASSLKGVKRLANSPLHF
TRBV3-1	few	TRBD1	TRBJ2-2	TGTGCCAGCAGCCAAGAGGGGACAGGGACCGGGGAGCTGTTTTTT	CASSQEGTGTGELFF
TRBV6-1	few	-	TRBJ1-2	TGTGCCAGCAGCCCTCTAGGCGACTATGGCTACACCTTC	CASSPLGDYGYTF
TRBV24-1	-	-	TRBJ1-2	TGTGCCACCAGTGACCCCAAACAGGGCAGCATCTATGGCTACACCTTC	CATSDPKQGSIYGYTF
TRBV6-1	-	TRBD2	TRBJ2-3	TGTGCCAGCAGTGCGACTAGCGGGGGGGCGGATACGCAGTATTTT	CASSATSGGADTQYF
TRBV6-1	-	-	TRBJ2-7	TGTGCCAGCAGTGAAGGGGGCAGGGGAACCTACGAGCAGTACTTC	CASSEGGRGTYEQYF
TRBV4-1	-	TRBD1	TRBJ2-5	TGCGCCAGCAGCCAAGAACAGGGGGCGAGATACCAAGAGACCCAGTACTTC	CASSQEQGARYQETQYF
TRBV27	medium-sized	TRBD1	TRBJ2-7	TGTGCCAGCAGTTTATCGGGGACAGGGGAGGACTACGAGCAGTACTTC	CASSLSGTGEDYEQYF
TRBV11-2	many	TRBD1	TRBJ1-4	TGTGCCAGCAGCTCCAGGGGGCTAACTAATGAAAAACTGTTTTTT	CASSSRGLTNEKLFF
TRBV7-9	many	-	TRBJ2-5	TGTGCCAGCACCCAGGGGGGGAAGGAGACCCAGTACTTC	CASTQGGKETQYF
TRBV20-1	many	-	TRBJ2-3	TGCAGTGCTAGAGCGAGACGGGATACGCAGTATTTT	CSARARRDTQYF
TRBV12-3/TRBV12-4	many	-	TRBJ1-1	TGTGCCAGCAGTACAGACAGTTGGGGCACTGAAGCTTTCTTT	CASSTDSWGTEAFF
TRBV15	-	-	TRBJ1-5	TGTGCCACCAGCAGAGATGGTGGGGGACTATTGACCCAGCATTTT	CATSRDGGGLLTQHF
TRBV28	many	TRBD1	TRBJ1-5	TGTGCCAGCAGAGGAAGGGGGCCTGGCAATCAGCCCCAGCATTTT	CASRGRGPGNQPQHF
TRBV7-9	many	-	TRBJ2-1	TGTGCCAGCAGCTTCGGGGCTCACTCCTACAATGAGCAGTTCTTC	CASSFGAHSYNEQFF
TRBV20-1	many	-	TRBJ1-5	TGCAGTGCTTCCCTGGGAAGCAACAATCAGCCCCAGCATTTT	CSASLGSNNQPQHF
TRBV7-2	many	TRBD1	TRBJ2-1	TGTGCCAGCAGCTTAGATCTGACAGGGAGAAATGAGCAGTTCTTC	CASSLDLTGRNEQFF
TRBV6-1	few	-	TRBJ1-2	TGTGCCAGCAGTCTCCCTTCCGACTATGGCTACACCTTC	CASSLPSDYGYTF
TRBV5-1	many	-	TRBJ2-3	TGCGCCAGCAGCCCCAGGGGCGGGGGACTGACAGATACGCAGTATTTT	CASSPRGGGLTDTQYF
TRBV30	-	-	TRBJ1-2	TGTGCCTGGAGTTGGGAATCTAACTATGGCTACACCTTC	CAWSWESNYGYTF
TRBV11-3	many	TRBD1	TRBJ2-5	TGTGCCAGCAGCTTAAGGGGCAGGGGGGAGACCCAGTACTTC	CASSLRGRGETQYF
TRBV4-1	-	TRBD2	TRBJ2-5	TGTGCCAGCAGCCAGGGGACTAGCGGTCATCCGGAGACCCAGTACTTC	CASSQGTSGHPETQYF
TRBV10-3	many	TRBD2	TRBJ2-7	TGTGCCATCAGGACTAGCGGGGGGTCGTACGAGCAGTACTTC	CAIRTSGGSYEQYF
TRBV5-6	once	TRBD2	TRBJ2-7	TGTGCCAGCAGCTTGAGGCGGGGGAAATACGAGCAGTACTTC	CASSLRRGKYEQYF
TRBV5-6	-	-	TRBJ2-2	TGTGCCAGCAGCTTGGCCCGGGCCAGGTTGTTGGCCGGGGAGCTGTTTTTT	CASSLARARLLAGELFF
TRBV5-4	few	TRBD1	TRBJ2-7	TGTGCCAGCAGCTGGGGACAGTTATACGAGCAGTACTTC	CASSWGQLYEQYF
TRBV29-1	-	-	TRBJ2-7	TGCAGCGTTGAAACGCAGGAGAGCTCCTACGAGCAGTACTTC	CSVETQESSYEQYF
TRBV11-3	many	TRBD2	TRBJ2-3	TGTGCCAGCAGCTCCCTCATGACTAGCGGGGTTACAGATACGCAGTATTTT	CASSSLMTSGVTDTQYF
TRBV2	-	TRBD1	TRBJ1-1	TGTGCCAGCAGTGAAAGGACAGGGGGCTTGGACACTGAAGCTTTCTTT	CASSERTGGLDTEAFF
TRBV6-6	many	-	TRBJ1-2	TGTGCCAGCAGTTACTCGTCCGCAAATGATGGCTACACCTTC	CASSYSSANDGYTF
TRBV19	once	-	TRBJ2-1	TGTGCCAGTAGTGGACTATCTGACTCCTACAATGAGCAGTTCTTC	CASSGLSDSYNEQFF
TRBV28	many	-	TRBJ1-2	TGTGCCAGCAGTTCCCCCCCAGTGAACTATGGCTACACCTTC	CASSSPPVNYGYTF
TRBV7-3	many	-	TRBJ1-1	TGTGCCAGCAGCGATATGGACGACACTGAAGCTTTCTTT	CASSDMDDTEAFF
TRBV11-2	many	-	TRBJ2-7	TGTGCCAGCAGCTTAGATCGAGGGATCTCCTACGAGCAGTACTTC	CASSLDRGISYEQYF
TRBV2	-	-	TRBJ2-6	TGTGCCAGCTCCGGGACACTTCACTCTGGGGCCAACGTCCTGACTTTC	CASSGTLHSGANVLTF
TRBV4-1	-	-	TRBJ2-7	TGCGCCAGCAGCCCCCAAGTTCAGCAGGGATGGTACGAGCAGTACTTC	CASSPQVQQGWYEQYF
TRBV7-9	many	TRBD1	TRBJ1-1	TGTGCCAGCAGCCACAGGGGAACTGAAGCTTTCTTT	CASSHRGTEAFF
TRBV28	many	-	TRBJ1-1	TGTGCCAGCAGTTTCCCGCTGGGGGGGAAGACTGAAGCTTTCTTT	CASSFPLGGKTEAFF
TRBV29-1	many	-	TRBJ2-1	TGCAGCGTTGTACGTCTCTCCTACAATGAGCAGTTCTTC	CSVVRLSYNEQFF
TRBV28	many	-	TRBJ2-7	TGTGCCAGCAGCTCCTCGTACTACGAGCAGTACTTC	CASSSSYYEQYF
TRBV6-1	many	-	TRBJ2-2	TGTGCCAGCATGGGAACATTTACCGGGGAGCTGTTTTTT	CASMGTFTGELFF
TRBV12-3/TRBV12-4	few	-	TRBJ2-7	TGTGCCAGCAGTTTTTCACATTCCTACGAGCAGTACTTC	CASSFSHSYEQYF
TRBV6-2/TRBV6-3	many	TRBD1	TRBJ2-1	TGTGCCAGCAGTTACCGGGACAGGGAATACGATGAGCAGTTCTTC	CASSYRDREYDEQFF
TRBV6-1	-	-	TRBJ1-1	TGTGCCAGCATTTTAACAGGCACTGAAGCTTTCTTT	CASILTGTEAFF
TRBV7-2	many	TRBD2	TRBJ2-2	TGTGCCAGCAGCTTAGTAGCGGGGACCGGGGAGCTGTTTTTT	CASSLVAGTGELFF
TRBV6-1	many	-	TRBJ1-5	TGTGCCAGCATGCGGTCCGGGAGACCTCTTTTGGCCCAGCATTTT	CASMRSGRPLLAQHF
TRBV28	many	-	TRBJ1-4	TGTGCCAGCAGCCTCTTAGGGGGTAATGGTGAAAAACTGTTTTTT	CASSLLGGNGEKLFF
TRBV6-2/TRBV6-3	few	-	TRBJ1-2	TGTGCCAGCAGTTACTCGATCGGGACTTCCAACTATGGCTACACCTTC	CASSYSIGTSNYGYTF
TRBV20-1	many	TRBD2	TRBJ2-5	TGCAGTGCTAGAGAGGTCGGGGGGGGTGAGACCCAGTACTTC	CSAREVGGGETQYF
TRBV4-1	few	-	TRBJ1-5	TGCGCCAGCAGCCAAGATCCCAGGGTAGGACAGCCCCAGCATTTT	CASSQDPRVGQPQHF
TRBV19	few	-	TRBJ2-1	TGTGCCAGTAGCGAGAAGGGGGTTAAGCAGTTCTTC	CASSEKGVKQFF
TRBV28	many	-	TRBJ1-5	TGTGCCAGCAGATACGGGACGCAAGGGCGCAATCAGCCCCAGCATTTT	CASRYGTQGRNQPQHF